The 32 T cell receptor beta chains listed next were all sequenced from one sample in a study of OX40 agonist ivuxolimab in advanced cancers. The protocol was immunoSEQ multiplex PCR, while the TCRdb copy is restricted to in-frame clones and leaves out a portion. Of more than 55,000 clones listed, approximately 88% were seen once; the top ten hold about 5%. Sample: CD4+ or CD8+ T cells sorted from blood, taken in a trial of the OX40 agonist ivuxolimab. Every receptor here comes from an adult with an advanced solid tumor such as melanoma, head and neck, liver or kidney cancer.

In this sample, this clone turned up a few times. The rearrangement uses TRBV9 and TRBJ1-5; the D is unclear. The V gene lost 0 bases and the J gene lost 8 bases, with 9 bases spanning the gap. Germline-derived CDR1 and CDR2 are SGDLS and YYNGEE. This CDR3 contains 13 residues. The CDR3 loop reads CASSVAGWKPQHF. CDR3 nucleotides: TGTGCCAGCAGCGTAGCTGGGTGGAAGCCCCAGCATTTT.

This clone was detected once. The chain has TRBV6-5 and TRBJ2-2; TRBD1 or TRBD2 may be the D gene (5 bases each). The CDR3 loop spans 14 amino acids. The V end lost 2 bases, the J end lost 5 bases, and 9 bases lay between the germline ends. CDR1 and CDR2 from the germline V gene are MNHEY and SVGAGI. The DNA for the CDR3 is TGTGCCAGCAGTTACGACTGGGGGACCGGGGAGCTGTTTTTT. It codes for CASSYDWGTGELFF.

The CDR3 loop reads CASSYLDDTQYF. CDR3 DNA sequence: TGTGCCAGCAGCTATCTCGACGATACGCAGTATTTT. The V and J genes are TRBV9 and TRBJ2-3; D is ambiguous. Looked up from germline, CDR1 is SGDLS and CDR2 is YYNGEE. V lost 4 bases and J lost 6, with 9 bases in between. The CDR3 has 12 residues.

As DNA, the CDR3 is TGTGCCAGCTCACCGTACCTGGGACAGGGATCCTACGAGCAGTACTTC. As protein: CASSPYLGQGSYEQYF. The rearrangement links TRBV18 to TRBJ2-7, with 9 bases identical to TRBD1. The trim removed 3 bases at V and 1 base at J, leaving 7 bases unmatched. Per germline, CDR1 KGHSH and CDR2 LQKENI. This CDR3 has 16 residues.

The J gene is TRBJ1-5, the V gene TRBV28; 7 bases agree with TRBD1. The germline V gene has CDR1 MDHEN and CDR2 SYDVKM. V lost 6 bases to trimming and J lost 11 bases; unmatched junction nucleotides: 16. The length of the CDR3 is 15 residues. CDR3 coding DNA: TGTGCCAGCAGCAAAGCCGACAGGGATGAAAGGTCCCAGCATTTT. It is translated as CASSKADRDERSQHF. The entire variable domain, with the rest obtained from reference TRBV28 and TRBJ1-5, is as follows: DVKVTQSSRYLVKRTGEKVFLECVQDMDHENMFWYRQDPGLGLRLIYFSYDVKMKEKGDIPEGYSVSREKKERFSLILESASTNQTSMYLCASSKADRDERSQHFGDGTRLSIL.

The chain links TRBV7-2 to TRBJ1-5; D uncertain. CDR1 SGHTA and CDR2 FQGNSA come from the germline V gene. Trimming took 1 base from V and 0 from J, leaving 7 bases between them. This CDR3 has 15 amino acids. In nucleotides, the CDR3 is TGTGCCAGCAGCTTAGATGTCTATAGCAATCAGCCCCAGCATTTT. Encoded protein: CASSLDVYSNQPQHF.

V and J are TRBV14 and TRBJ1-4, with unresolved D. The CDR3 has 14 amino acids. Germline V lookup: CDR1 SGHDN, CDR2 FVKESK. Between the trimmed V and J ends, which lost 2 bases and 0 bases, there was a span of 4 bases. The chain's CDR3 is CASSQTTTNEKLFF. The CDR3 nucleotides are TGTGCCAGCAGCCAAACGACAACTAATGAAAAACTGTTTTTT. Drawing the rest from reference TRBV14 and TRBJ1-4, the complete variable domain is EAGVTQFPSHSVIEKGQTVTLRCDPISGHDNLYWYRRVMGKEIKFLLHFVKESKQDESGMPNNRFLAERTGGTYSTLKVQPAELEDSGVYFCASSQTTTNEKLFFGSGTQLSVL.

The V call is TRBV11-2, the J call TRBJ1-2; D is perhaps TRBD1 (6 bases). Trimming stripped 5 bases from V and 6 bases from J, with 13 bases between. The CDR3 is made up of 13 amino acids. Germline V gives CDR1 SGHAT, CDR2 FQNNGV. The CDR3 reads CASSRQVENGYTF. DNA for the CDR3: TGTGCCAGCAGCCGACAGGTCGAAAATGGCTACACCTTC.

The chain combines TRBV11-2 with TRBJ1-1, with D possibly TRBD1 on 6 matching bases. Trimming removed 2 bases at V and 5 bases at J, with 9 bases between. The CDR3 totals 13 residues. The germline gives CDR1 SGHAT, CDR2 FQNNGV. The CDR3 reads CASSLSRGTEAFF. The CDR3 DNA reads as TGTGCCAGCAGCTTATCAAGGGGGACTGAAGCTTTCTTT.

The chain employs TRBV5-1 and TRBJ1-4; tentatively, D is TRBD1 (5 bases). Trimming took off 5 bases at V and 1 base at J, with 9 bases between the two ends. This CDR3 is built from 14 residues. CDR1 and CDR2 (germline): SGHRS, YFSETQ. The CDR3 reads CASSPQGTNEKLFF. The CDR3 region has the DNA TGCGCCAGCAGTCCTCAGGGAACTAATGAAAAACTGTTTTTT.

This chain links TRBV6-1 with TRBJ1-6; D is perhaps TRBD1 (5 bases). In germline, CDR1 is MNHNS, CDR2 SASEGT. Deletions cut 3 bases from V and 9 bases from J, with 18 bases between. The CDR3 has 16 residues. The CDR3, as DNA: TGTGCCAGCAGTGACAGGGTTCTGGCGGTTGTTTCACCCCTCCACTTT. It yields the protein CASSDRVLAVVSPLHF.

The V gene is TRBV18, the J gene TRBJ2-7, with D perhaps TRBD1 (6 bases). Looked up from germline, CDR1 is KGHSH and CDR2 is LQKENI. The CDR3 is 15 amino acids. Between the trimmed V and J ends, which lost 3 bases and 0 bases, there was a span of 12 bases. The CDR3 region is CASSPADRRSYEQYF. CDR3 DNA sequence: TGTGCCAGCTCACCTGCCGACAGGCGCTCCTACGAGCAGTACTTC.

The rearrangement links TRBV19 to TRBJ1-2; D is ambiguous. CDR1 is LNHDA, CDR2 SQIVND, per germline (reference sequence). The CDR3 covers 16 residues. Trimming stripped 3 bases from V and 1 base from J, with 15 bases between. CDR3 amino acids: CASSISGGRDNYGYTF. CDR3 DNA: TGTGCCAGTAGTATTTCTGGCGGGAGAGATAACTATGGCTACACCTTC.

The gene calls are TRBV9 and TRBJ1-4; 7 bases map to TRBD1. The ends lost 3 bases at V and 3 bases at J; junction bases unmatched: 8. Looked up from germline, CDR1 is SGDLS and CDR2 is YYNGEE. The CDR3 runs 16 residues. CDR3 amino acids: CASSAGGTRPNEKLFF. The CDR3 nucleotides read TGTGCCAGCAGCGCAGGGGGGACACGTCCTAATGAAAAACTGTTTTTT.

The chain carries TRBV19 and TRBJ1-1; D is uncertain. Germline V lookup: CDR1 LNHDA, CDR2 SQIVND (reference sequence). The CDR3 sequence is 12 residues long. Trimming cost V 6 bases and J 6 bases, with 11 bases left between them. The CDR3 DNA is TGTGCCAGTAGCCACCCCCGTTCTGAAGCTTTCTTT. The encoded protein is CASSHPRSEAFF.

The chain joins TRBV7-9 to TRBJ2-3; D gene ambiguous. Germline loops: CDR1 SEHNR, CDR2 FQNEAQ (reference sequence). This CDR3 is 13 amino acids long. V shed 2 bases and J shed 3 bases, with 6 bases lying between them. CDR3 sequence (DNA): TGTGCCAGCAGCTTATTAGGTACAGATACGCAGTATTTT. This encodes CASSLLGTDTQYF.

The CDR3 DNA follows: TGCGCCAGCAGCTTGGGCTTAGATACGCAGTATTTT. This translates into CASSLGLDTQYF. The V and J genes are TRBV5-1 and TRBJ2-3; D call uncertain. V lost 0 bases, J lost 5 bases, and 4 bases lay in between. The germline CDR1 and CDR2 sequences are SGHRS and YFSETQ. The CDR3 totals 12 residues. Full variable domain (missing parts from reference TRBV5-1 and TRBJ2-3): KAGVTQTPRYLIKTRGQQVTLSCSPISGHRSVSWYQQTPGQGLQFLFEYFSETQRNKGNFPGRFSGRQFSNSRSEMNVSTLELGDSALYLCASSLGLDTQYFGPGTRLTVL.

The rearrangement links TRBV7-2 to TRBJ1-1; the D is unclear. The CDR3 length is 12 residues. CDR1 and CDR2 (germline): SGHTA, FQGNSA. Trimming removed 5 bases from V and 5 bases from J, with 9 bases in between. This CDR3 reads CASSVRNTEAFF. In nucleotides, the CDR3 is TGTGCCAGCAGCGTCAGGAATACTGAAGCTTTCTTT.

The chain recombines TRBV19 with TRBJ2-2; 7 bases are a match to TRBD1. There are 13 residues in the CDR3. CDR1 and CDR2 from the germline V gene are LNHDA and SQIVND (reference sequence). Trimming at V came to 5 bases and at J to 7 bases, leaving 4 bases not matched to a gene. In nucleotides, the CDR3 is TGTGCCAGTAGTGCGACAGGGATCGGGGAGCTGTTTTTT. Translating gives CASSATGIGELFF.

This chain uses TRBV28 with TRBJ1-2, with 8 bases matching TRBD1. This CDR3 spans 15 amino acids. Germline V lookup: CDR1 MDHEN, CDR2 SYDVKM. The V segment lost 2 bases and the J segment 8 bases; nucleotides outside the gene matches: 10. The CDR3, as DNA: TGTGCCAGCAGTTTAAGGGCGACAGGGGTCGGGGGCTACACCTTC. Its translation: CASSLRATGVGGYTF.

V gene TRBV14 combines with J gene TRBJ1-6; D is uncertain. Germline V gene sequence: CDR1 SGHDN, CDR2 FVKESK. The V end was cut by 1 base, the J end by 8 bases, with 6 bases between. The CDR3 sequence is 13 residues long. Here the CDR3 DNA reads TGTGCCAGCAGCCAAGTATGGGATTCACCCCTCCACTTT. This encodes CASSQVWDSPLHF. Supplemented by reference TRBV14 and TRBJ1-6, the full variable domain reads EAGVTQFPSHSVIEKGQTVTLRCDPISGHDNLYWYRRVMGKEIKFLLHFVKESKQDESGMPNNRFLAERTGGTYSTLKVQPAELEDSGVYFCASSQVWDSPLHFGNGTRLTVT.

The V gene is TRBV5-1, the J gene TRBJ1-3; D not resolved. Trimming left V 3 bases short and J 3 bases short, with 13 bases between. Germline V gives CDR1 SGHRS, CDR2 YFSETQ. This CDR3 contains 15 residues. The CDR3 coding sequence is TGCGCCAGCAGCTCTCAAGGCCAAGGTGGAAACACCATATATTTT. As protein: CASSSQGQGGNTIYF.

This chain links TRBV6-1 with TRBJ1-1, with 9 positions matching TRBD1. V was clipped by 2 bases and J by 4 bases; unmatched bases: 5. This CDR3 is built from 15 residues. Germline-derived CDR1 and CDR2 are MNHNS and SASEGT. CDR3 nucleotide sequence: TGTGCCAGCAGTGAACTTGGGGACAGGGTCACTGAAGCTTTCTTT. It encodes CASSELGDRVTEAFF.

The chain is built from TRBV2 and TRBJ1-4; D not resolved. The CDR3 is made up of 13 amino acids. V dropped 6 bases and J dropped 8 bases, with 13 bases sitting between them. The germline gives CDR1 SNHLY, CDR2 FYNNEI. The CDR3 DNA follows: TGTGCCAGCAGCGTCCAGACAAGGGAAAAACTGTTTTTT. It encodes CASSVQTREKLFF.

The V and J genes are TRBV29-1 and TRBJ1-2; D is perhaps TRBD1 (5 bases). This CDR3 spans 15 amino acids. Germline lookup yields CDR1 SQVTM and CDR2 ANQGSEA. The ends were cut back, 7 bases at V and 2 bases at J, with 20 bases in the middle. CDR3: CSAAAAGLSNYGYTF. CDR3 bases: TGCAGCGCGGCGGCCGCGGGACTATCCAACTATGGCTACACCTTC.

The V call is TRBV7-9, the J call TRBJ2-7, with D hard to call. Trimming removed 2 bases at V and 5 bases at J, with 7 bases between. The germline V gene has CDR1 SEHNR and CDR2 FQNEAQ (reference sequence). CDR3 length: 12 residues. CDR3: CASSLRADEQYF. The CDR3 DNA sequence: TGTGCCAGCAGCTTAAGGGCAGACGAGCAGTACTTC.

The genes are TRBV27 and TRBJ2-1, with D unresolved. The CDR3 covers 15 residues. Trimming removed 2 bases at V and 0 bases at J, with 8 bases between. Germline-derived CDR1 and CDR2 are MNHEY and SMNVEV (reference sequence). CDR3 DNA: TGTGCCAGCAGTTTAGACCACTTCTCCTACAATGAGCAGTTCTTC. Its protein product is CASSLDHFSYNEQFF.

The chain combines TRBV5-6 with TRBJ1-3; possible D gene TRBD1, 5 bases. CDR1 is SGHDT, CDR2 YYEEEE, per germline. This CDR3 has 14 amino acids. V was clipped by 0 bases and J by 4 bases, with 8 bases between them. CDR3 in amino acids: CASSLGDGGNTIYF. DNA for the CDR3: TGTGCCAGCAGCTTGGGGGACGGAGGAAACACCATATATTTT.

This chain joins TRBV7-2 and TRBJ2-7, with D hard to call. From germline, CDR1 is SGHTA and CDR2 FQGNSA. The CDR3 sequence is 12 residues long. V was clipped by 6 bases and J by 5 bases, with 11 bases between them. This chain's CDR3 is CASSTFVHEQYF. The CDR3 DNA follows: TGTGCCAGCAGTACATTCGTCCACGAGCAGTACTTC.

This clone was recorded once. The chain joins TRBV9 to TRBJ2-7; TRBD1 matches 9 bases. In germline, CDR1 is SGDLS, CDR2 YYNGEE. The CDR3 contains 14 residues. With V trimmed by 4 bases and J by 6 bases, 8 bases remained unmatched. Written as DNA, the CDR3 is TGTGCCAGCAGCCCCGGGACAGGGTTAGGCGAGCAGTACTTC. It encodes CASSPGTGLGEQYF.

This clone is a singleton in its sample. The chain recombines TRBV6-1 with TRBJ2-6; D possibly uses TRBD1 or TRBD2 (5 bases each). Trimming stripped 2 bases from V and 0 bases from J, with 14 bases between. Germline CDR1 is MNHNS and CDR2 is SASEGT. There are 18 residues in the CDR3. The CDR3 sequence is CASSEQGPHISGANVLTF. In DNA, the CDR3 is TGTGCCAGCAGTGAACAGGGACCCCATATCTCTGGGGCCAACGTCCTGACTTTC.

The V and J genes are TRBV5-6 and TRBJ1-3; D possibly corresponds to TRBD1 (5 bases). The CDR3 sequence is 16 residues long. Between the trimmed V and J ends, which lost 0 bases and 4 bases, there was a span of 14 bases. Per the germline V gene, CDR1 is SGHDT and CDR2 is YYEEEE. CDR3 in amino acids: CASSLGGGGVGNTIYF. DNA for the CDR3: TGTGCCAGCAGCTTGGGGGGCGGAGGGGTCGGAAACACCATATATTTT.